A selection of T cell receptor beta chains follows, all from one sample in a study of blood T cell repertoires in COVID-19. Measured with immunoSEQ multiplex PCR; TCRdb has only the in-frame clones, and not every one. Of just under 350,000 clones listed, around nine tenths are singletons. The sequencing sample was made of peripheral blood. These TCRs come from a woman aged 70 to 79 with COVID-19, enrolled during active disease. Each CDR3 is given with its conserved first and last residue. D genes are given only for firm matches. Clone size, where shown, is once, few, many, or a class for clones that have expanded.

clone_size: once
j_call: TRBJ1-2
v_call: TRBV18
d_call: NA
cdr3_nt: TGTGCCAGCTCACCACAGGCGGGGGCTGGCTATGGCTACACCTTC
cdr3_aa: CASSPQAGAGYGYTF

clone_size: NA
j_call: TRBJ1-1
v_call: TRBV5-1
d_call: TRBD1
cdr3_nt: TGCGCCAGCTTCACAGGGGAATTAGCCACTGAAGCTTTCTTT
cdr3_aa: CASFTGELATEAFF

clone_size: NA
j_call: TRBJ1-5
v_call: TRBV18
d_call: TRBD1
cdr3_nt: TGTGCCAGCTCCCTAGGACAGGGCAATCAGCCCCAGCATTTT
cdr3_aa: CASSLGQGNQPQHF

clone_size: NA
j_call: TRBJ1-6
v_call: TRBV30
d_call: NA
cdr3_nt: TGTGCCTGGAGCATTCCGGGGGGGATTTCACCCCTCCACTTT
cdr3_aa: CAWSIPGGISPLHF

clone_size: NA
j_call: TRBJ2-7
v_call: TRBV7-9
d_call: TRBD1
cdr3_nt: TGTGCCAGCAACTTGAGACAGGGGGCGGACGAGCAGTACTTC
cdr3_aa: CASNLRQGADEQYF

clone_size: NA
j_call: TRBJ1-1
v_call: TRBV30
d_call: NA
cdr3_nt: TGTGCCTGGAGTGCCCTCCGGGGGATGAACACTGAAGCTTTCTTT
cdr3_aa: CAWSALRGMNTEAFF

clone_size: NA
j_call: TRBJ1-3
v_call: TRBV18
d_call: NA
cdr3_nt: TGTGCCAGCTCCCCAGGTGGGCCTGAATCTGGAAACACCATATATTTT
cdr3_aa: CASSPGGPESGNTIYF

clone_size: NA
j_call: TRBJ1-1
v_call: TRBV10-3
d_call: NA
cdr3_nt: TGTGCCATCAGTGATTTAAACAGGGCTGCGAACACTGAAGCTTTCTTT
cdr3_aa: CAISDLNRAANTEAFF

clone_size: NA
j_call: TRBJ1-3
v_call: TRBV30
d_call: NA
cdr3_nt: TGTGCTCTTATAGACTTCCTCTCTGGAAACACCATATATTTT
cdr3_aa: CALIDFLSGNTIYF

clone_size: NA
j_call: TRBJ1-1
v_call: TRBV5-1
d_call: NA
cdr3_nt: TGCGCCAGCAGCTTCTCCGGACAGCCTGAAGCTTTCTTT
cdr3_aa: CASSFSGQPEAFF

clone_size: NA
j_call: TRBJ1-1
v_call: TRBV7-9
d_call: TRBD1
cdr3_nt: TGTGCCAGCAGCTTCGACAGGGGGATGAACACTGAAGCTTTCTTT
cdr3_aa: CASSFDRGMNTEAFF

clone_size: NA
j_call: TRBJ2-7
v_call: TRBV27
d_call: TRBD1
cdr3_nt: TGTGCCAGCAGGGAAGGGGGACAGGGTTACGAGCAGTACTTC
cdr3_aa: CASREGGQGYEQYF

clone_size: NA
j_call: TRBJ1-5
v_call: TRBV24-1
d_call: TRBD1
cdr3_nt: TGTGCCACCAGTGATTCGGCTGACAGGGGGAATCAGCCCCAGCATTTT
cdr3_aa: CATSDSADRGNQPQHF

clone_size: once
j_call: TRBJ1-2
v_call: TRBV9
d_call: TRBD1
cdr3_nt: TGTGCCAGCAGCCCTCAGGGGGGCAACTATGGCTACACCTTC
cdr3_aa: CASSPQGGNYGYTF

clone_size: NA
j_call: TRBJ2-7
v_call: TRBV7-8
d_call: TRBD1
cdr3_nt: TGTGCCAGCAGCTTAAGGGACAGGAGCTCCTACGAGCAGTACTTC
cdr3_aa: CASSLRDRSSYEQYF

clone_size: NA
j_call: TRBJ2-7
v_call: TRBV20-1
d_call: NA
cdr3_nt: TGCAGTGCTAGTGCGGGGTTTTACGAGCAGTACTTC
cdr3_aa: CSASAGFYEQYF